This T cell receptor (beta chain) was retrieved from a study of shared clonotypes between healthy human individuals. Study background: Each donor's CD4 naive and CD4 memory cells filled three plates apiece, CD8 naive two, and CD8 memory one.

The protocol was immunoSEQ multiplex PCR, while the TCRdb copy is restricted to in-frame clones and leaves out a portion. The sample consists of about 2.3 million clones, 85% to 95% of them appearing once. Details on this clone: Other DNA sequences in this specimen translate into the identical CDR3.

CD45RA+ naive and CD45RA-negative memory subsets were separated from CD4+ cells. Trimming took 2 bases from V and 0 from J, leaving 9 bases between them. Germline assignment: CDR1 SGDLS and CDR2 YYNGEE. The CDR3 length is 15 residues. This receptor was obtained from a man between 18 and 35 years old in good health. Some clones in this sample may be carry-over from other donors' samples. The chain carries TRBV9 and TRBJ1-3, with D hard to call. Sequencing used naive CD4+ T cells from PBMCs. Subset in this sample: CD45RA+ positively selected. CDR3 DNA sequence: TGTGCCAGCAGCGTTGCCGGGAGCTCTGGAAACACCATATATTTT. This gives the protein CASSVAGSSGNTIYF.